This TCR beta chain comes out of a study of T cell responses to AZD1222 COVID-19 vaccine. Study outcomes and limitations: Repertoires were collected only later (after the peak T cell response had occurred).

Assay used: immunoSEQ multiplex PCR; TCRdb lists only in-frame clones, some missing. Here the sample spans approximately 70,000 clones, around 88% being singletons. This CDR3 has 15 residues. Trimming stripped 0 bases from V and 3 bases from J, with 11 bases between. CDR1 is LGHNA, CDR2 YSLEER, per germline. On this clone: The antigen is unknown.

Sequenced here: peripheral blood, sampled 28 days after the second dose of the MenACWY control vaccine. J is TRBJ1-1 and V is TRBV4-3; D unresolved. The TCR sequence derives from an adult who received the MenACWY meningococcal vaccine as a control. CDR3 sequence: CASSQEVESYTEAFF. The CDR3 region has the DNA TGCGCCAGCAGCCAAGAGGTTGAGAGTTACACTGAAGCTTTCTTT.